This T cell receptor beta chain was sequenced during a study of T cell responses to AZD1222 COVID-19 vaccine. Study-wide points: Spike-specific TCR breadth and depth went up after people got two AZD1222 doses. Seropositive status at baseline applied to only a handful of AZD1222 recipients.

Comments on this clone: Its cognate antigen is unknown.

The CDR3 is 13 residues long. Germline V CDR1 and CDR2: SQVTM, ANQGSEA. V lost 7 bases, J lost 3 bases, and 15 bases lay in between. Sequencing used immunoSEQ multiplex PCR; TCRdb keeps in-frame clones, though not all of them. Of 100,000 to 150,000 clones listed, about nine tenths are singletons. The sequencing here drew on peripheral blood, taken on day 0 of AZD1222 vaccination. The chain recombines TRBV29-1 with TRBJ1-1; D not certain. The clonotype originates from an adult in good health. The CDR3 sequence: CSGRSGWYTEAFF. DNA of the CDR3: TGCAGCGGGCGAAGTGGGTGGTACACTGAAGCTTTCTTT.